The clone carrying this T cell receptor beta chain has just a few counts. The entry originates in a study of T-cell reconstitution after alpha-beta-depleted transplantation in children. The CDR3 totals 15 residues. V was shortened by 8 bases and J by 0 bases, with 14 bases between the two germline ends. Germline CDR1 and CDR2: MNHEY and SMNVEV (reference sequence). Preparing the TCRbeta library involved the use of unique molecular identifiers. TCRdb reprocessed the PCR reads with MiXCR, giving one entry per CDR3 protein. The table has hundreds of thousands of distinct CDR3 sequences, roughly an eighth seen once.

The TCR comes from a human donor who donated a stem cell graft to a child with combined immunodeficiency. Sequencing used PBMCs from the stem cell graft donor, obtained from the stem cell graft. The V gene is TRBV27, the J gene TRBJ2-1; maybe TRBD1 (6 bases). The CDR3 nucleotides are TGTGCCAGCTGGACAGCTTCTAGCTCCTACAATGAGCAGTTCTTC. Its translation is CASWTASSSYNEQFF.